This T cell receptor (beta chain) appears in the sequencing data of a study of monozygotic twins with inflammatory bowel disease. TCRdb reprocessed the 5' RACE reads and reports one entry per CDR3 protein, with no DNA. This sample contains about 440,000 distinct CDR3 sequences. The germline V gene has CDR1 SEHNR and CDR2 FQNEAQ (reference sequence). The CDR3 extends over 11 amino acids. The gene calls are TRBV7-9 and TRBJ2-3. The sequencing sample was made of blood. The clonotype was recovered from a human donor with ulcerative colitis or Crohn's disease, or a healthy co-twin of an affected twin (not recorded which). CDR3 residues: CASSPQDTQYF. Together with reference TRBV7-9 and TRBJ2-3, the CDR3 gives the full variable domain: DTGVSQNPRHKITKRGQNVTFRCDPISEHNRLYWYRQTLGQGPEFLTYFQNEAQLEKSRLLSDRFSAERPKGSFSTLEIQRTEQGDSAMYLCASSPQDTQYFGPGTRLTVL.